Presented here are 26 T cell receptor beta chains from one specimen sequenced in a study of T cell changes during pregnancy in multiple sclerosis. TCRdb's table, derived via immunoSEQ multiplex PCR, lists solely in-frame clones and lacks some. Of tens of thousands of clones listed, 80% to 85% are singletons. The material was CD4+ T cells from peripheral blood mononuclear cells, obtained before pregnancy. All receptors derive from a female donor with multiple sclerosis, enrolled in a pregnancy study.

The gene calls are TRBV7-3 and TRBJ2-3, with D uncertain. V was pared by 5 bases and J by 0 bases, with 9 bases between. Germline CDR1 and CDR2: SGHTA and FQGTGA. CDR3 length equals 14 residues. CDR3 nucleotides: TGTGCCAGCAGCCCCCGCGGCAGCACAGATACGCAGTATTTT. This sequence encodes CASSPRGSTDTQYF.

The rearrangement uses TRBV30 and TRBJ2-1; D possibly corresponds to TRBD2 (5 bases). CDR1 GTSNPN and CDR2 SVGIG come from the germline V gene (reference sequence). The CDR3 has 15 amino acids. Trimming cost V 0 bases and J 0 bases, with 9 bases left between them. The CDR3 protein is CAWSVMGSSYNEQFF. The CDR3 region has the DNA TGTGCCTGGAGTGTAATGGGGAGCTCCTACAATGAGCAGTTCTTC.

V is TRBV18 and J is TRBJ2-3; 13 nucleotides match TRBD2. Germline lookup yields CDR1 KGHSH and CDR2 LQKENI. This CDR3 region has 16 residues. The V segment lost 6 bases and the J segment 6 bases; nucleotides outside the gene matches: 9. CDR3 region: CASSRTSGSLGDTQYF. CDR3 nucleotides: TGTGCCAGCTCCCGGACTAGCGGGAGTTTGGGGGATACGCAGTATTTT.

CDR3 in DNA: TGTGCCAGCAGTGCTAGCGGGGGATCAGATACGCAGTATTTT. This gives the protein CASSASGGSDTQYF. The chain uses TRBV6-5 and TRBJ2-3; TRBD2 agrees at 10 bases. The CDR3 is 14 residues long. Per germline, CDR1 MNHEY and CDR2 SVGAGI. With V trimmed by 5 bases and J by 4 bases, 3 bases remained unmatched.

The chain joins TRBV29-1 to TRBJ2-5; TRBD2 is a possible D gene (6 bases). The CDR3 extends over 13 amino acids. CDR1 SQVTM and CDR2 ANQGSEA come from the germline V gene. V was shortened by 4 bases and J by 5 bases, with 14 bases between the two germline ends. For the CDR3, the DNA is TGCAGCGTTGGGGCTAGCGTCGGGGAGACCCAGTACTTC. Translation gives CSVGASVGETQYF.

This clone was counted a few times. The CDR3 sequence is CASSKGQGPTSYGYTF. The DNA for the CDR3 is TGTGCCAGCAGCAAAGGACAGGGCCCCACCTCCTATGGCTACACCTTC. The rearrangement joins TRBV6-6 to TRBJ1-2, with 8 bases identical to TRBD1. V dropped 6 bases and J dropped 4; count of bases not matched to a gene: 13. Germline CDR1 is MNHNY and CDR2 is SVGAGI (reference sequence). This CDR3 has 16 amino acids.

The chain is built from TRBV7-9 and TRBJ2-7; D not certain. Trimming removed 2 bases at V and 5 bases at J, with 4 bases between. This CDR3 region has 11 residues. Germline values: CDR1 SEHNR, CDR2 FQNEAQ (reference sequence). This chain's CDR3 is CASSLIDEQYF. The CDR3 DNA sequence: TGTGCCAGCAGCTTAATCGACGAGCAGTACTTC. The full variable domain, its missing parts supplied by reference TRBV7-9 and TRBJ2-7, is DTGVSQNPRHKITKRGQNVTFRCDPISEHNRLYWYRQTLGQGPEFLTYFQNEAQLEKSRLLSDRFSAERPKGSFSTLEIQRTEQGDSAMYLCASSLIDEQYFGPGTRLTVT.

This clone was detected only a few times. This rearrangement joins TRBV11-2 to TRBJ2-7, with D perhaps TRBD2 (7 bases). This CDR3 has 18 amino acids. V was shortened by 0 bases and J by 0 bases, with 18 bases between the two germline ends. Germline CDR1 SGHAT, CDR2 FQNNGV. CDR3 protein: CASSLERGGALLSYEQYF. In DNA, the CDR3 is TGTGCCAGCAGCTTAGAAAGGGGGGGGGCTTTACTCTCCTACGAGCAGTACTTC. Combining the CDR3 with reference TRBV11-2 and TRBJ2-7 gives the whole variable domain EAGVAQSPRYKIIEKRQSVAFWCNPISGHATLYWYQQILGQGPKLLIQFQNNGVVDDSQLPKDRFSAERLKGVDSTLKIQPAKLEDSAVYLCASSLERGGALLSYEQYFGPGTRLTVT.

The rearrangement links TRBV5-1 to TRBJ1-3; D unresolved. CDR1 and CDR2 (germline): SGHRS, YFSETQ. Trimming removed 2 bases at V and 0 bases at J, with 6 bases between. The length of the CDR3 is 14 residues. DNA of the CDR3: TGCGCCAGCAGCTTTGGGCCCTCTGGAAACACCATATATTTT. It encodes CASSFGPSGNTIYF.

This clone was seen more than once but under ten times. The chain uses TRBV11-3 and TRBJ2-7; D might be TRBD1 (6 bases). This CDR3 has 12 residues. The germline CDR1 and CDR2 sequences are SGHNT and YENEEA. With 6 bases removed from V and 6 bases from J, the gap between germline ends came to 12 bases. CDR3 amino acids: CASSLQGGEQYF. CDR3 nucleotide sequence: TGTGCCAGCAGTCTACAGGGCGGCGAGCAGTACTTC.

The rearrangement joins TRBV5-1 to TRBJ2-7; TRBD1 is a possible D gene (6 bases). The CDR3 spans 14 residues. V lost 3 bases and J lost 5, with 15 bases in between. Germline V lookup: CDR1 SGHRS, CDR2 YFSETQ. The chain's CDR3 is CASSSGLGAHEQYF. CDR3 DNA: TGCGCCAGCAGCTCTGGGTTGGGGGCGCACGAGCAGTACTTC.

In DNA, the CDR3 is TGTGCCAGCAGGTCAGGACAGGCTGGAAACACCATATATTTT. Its protein product is CASRSGQAGNTIYF. V and J are TRBV27 and TRBJ1-3, with 7 positions matching TRBD1. This CDR3 is built from 14 residues. Germline V gene data show CDR1 as MNHEY and CDR2 as SMNVEV (reference sequence). V was clipped by 6 bases and J by 2 bases; unmatched bases: 4.

This clone has a handful of counts. The rearrangement links TRBV11-2 to TRBJ2-7; 13 bases are a match to TRBD2. V dropped 3 bases and J dropped 10; count of bases not matched to a gene: 12. Germline-derived CDR1 and CDR2 are SGHAT and FQNNGV. This CDR3 is 16 amino acids long. CDR3: CASSFPKTLAGGYQYF. DNA for the CDR3: TGTGCCAGCAGCTTTCCCAAAACACTAGCGGGAGGGTACCAGTACTTC.

The V and J genes are TRBV19 and TRBJ2-5; 9 bases fit TRBD1. This CDR3 region has 15 residues. CDR1 is LNHDA, CDR2 SQIVND, per germline (reference sequence). With V trimmed by 5 bases and J by 1 base, 5 bases remained unmatched. Here the CDR3 reads CASSQDRGGQETQYF. The CDR3 DNA reads as TGTGCCAGTAGTCAGGACAGGGGTGGCCAAGAGACCCAGTACTTC.

J is TRBJ1-2 and V is TRBV6-4; 12 nucleotides match TRBD1. Germline V gene sequence: CDR1 MRHNA, CDR2 SNTAGT. The CDR3 covers 14 residues. V shed 6 bases and J 7 bases; nucleotides not matched to a gene: 6. The CDR3 nucleotides read TGTGCCAGCAGCGCGGGGACAGGGGGCTTTGGCTACACCTTC. It is translated as CASSAGTGGFGYTF.

The chain uses TRBV9 and TRBJ1-4; maybe TRBD1 (6 bases). The V end was cut by 3 bases, the J end by 4 bases, with 13 bases between. The germline V gene encodes CDR1 SGDLS and CDR2 YYNGEE. The CDR3 length is 15 residues. The CDR3 coding sequence is TGTGCCAGCAGCGCGGGGGGACATCTTAATGAAAAACTGTTTTTT. Encoded protein: CASSAGGHLNEKLFF.

The V call is TRBV7-9, the J call TRBJ1-4, with 9 positions matching TRBD1. V shed 5 bases and J 8 bases; nucleotides not matched to a gene: 6. Germline V CDR1 and CDR2: SEHNR, FQNEAQ (reference sequence). The CDR3 covers 14 residues. The CDR3 is CASSKQGAREKLFF. CDR3 nucleotide sequence: TGTGCCAGCAGCAAACAGGGGGCAAGGGAAAAACTGTTTTTT.

The V and J genes are TRBV7-6 and TRBJ1-6; D is perhaps TRBD1 (5 bases). Germline V gives CDR1 SGHVS, CDR2 FNYEAQ. CDR3 length equals 15 residues. V was pared by 1 base and J by 11 bases, with 15 bases between. CDR3: CASSLDGGDRTPLHF. CDR3 nucleotide sequence: TGTGCCAGCAGCTTAGATGGGGGGGATCGGACACCCCTCCACTTT.

The chain carries TRBV18 and TRBJ2-5; 8 bases align to TRBD2. Trimming took 3 bases from V and 2 from J; bases not matched to a gene: 8. CDR1 KGHSH and CDR2 LQKENI come from the germline V gene. The CDR3 runs to 16 residues. The CDR3 loop reads CASSPLLGGGQETQYF. The CDR3, as DNA: TGTGCCAGCTCACCCCTACTCGGGGGGGGGCAAGAGACCCAGTACTTC.

The chain carries TRBV5-1 and TRBJ2-1; 7 bases are a match to TRBD1. CDR3 length: 14 residues. The germline V gene encodes CDR1 SGHRS and CDR2 YFSETQ. With V trimmed by 7 bases and J by 1 base, 5 bases remained unmatched. CDR3 in DNA: TGCGCCAGCGGACGGGACAGTTCCTACAATGAGCAGTTCTTC. Protein product: CASGRDSSYNEQFF.

The V call is TRBV10-2, the J call TRBJ2-6; D not certain. Deletions cut 4 bases from V and 1 base from J, with 5 bases between. There are 14 residues in the CDR3. From germline, CDR1 is WSHSY and CDR2 SAAADI. In nucleotides, the CDR3 is TGCGCCAGCAGTGGGCAGTCTGGGGCCAACGTCCTGACTTTC. Translation gives CASSGQSGANVLTF.

The V and J genes are TRBV7-9 and TRBJ2-7; 8 nucleotides match TRBD1. Germline CDR1 is SEHNR and CDR2 is FQNEAQ (reference sequence). J lost 2 bases, V lost 5 bases, and 8 bases had no gene match. The CDR3 totals 15 residues. The chain's CDR3 is CASSPGQAQTYEQYF. As DNA, the CDR3 is TGTGCCAGCAGCCCGGGACAGGCCCAAACCTACGAGCAGTACTTC. The whole variable domain, remainder taken from reference TRBV7-9 and TRBJ2-7, is DTGVSQNPRHKITKRGQNVTFRCDPISEHNRLYWYRQTLGQGPEFLTYFQNEAQLEKSRLLSDRFSAERPKGSFSTLEIQRTEQGDSAMYLCASSPGQAQTYEQYFGPGTRLTVT.

The chain couples TRBV6-5 to TRBJ1-1, with D unclear. This CDR3 is 14 amino acids long. V was pared by 5 bases and J by 7 bases, with 17 bases between. Looked up from germline, CDR1 is MNHEY and CDR2 is SVGAGI. CDR3 DNA: TGTGCCAGCAGTGACCGGGCCCGCGGAGGTGAAGCTTTCTTT. As protein: CASSDRARGGEAFF.

This clone was found once. The genes are TRBV30 and TRBJ2-1; unclear D gene. Germline-derived CDR1 and CDR2 are GTSNPN and SVGIG (reference sequence). The germline V and J ends were trimmed by 2 bases and 6 bases, with 11 bases remaining between them. This CDR3 is built from 13 residues. CDR3 loop: CAWSSGASNEQFF. Here the CDR3 DNA reads TGTGCCTGGAGTTCTGGAGCAAGCAATGAGCAGTTCTTC.

The genes are TRBV4-2 and TRBJ2-2, with 7 bases lining up with TRBD2. Germline values: CDR1 LGHNA, CDR2 YNFKEQ. Trimming took 1 base from V and 6 from J; bases not matched to a gene: 8. The CDR3 has 16 amino acids. CDR3 in amino acids: CASSQVGGGPAGELFF. Here the CDR3 DNA reads TGTGCCAGCAGCCAAGTTGGGGGAGGGCCGGCCGGGGAGCTGTTTTTT.

This clone has just one count. The V gene is TRBV5-1, the J gene TRBJ2-1, with TRBD1 as a possible D gene (6 bases). Germline CDR1 and CDR2: SGHRS and YFSETQ. CDR3 length equals 15 residues. Trimming removed 0 bases from V and 3 bases from J, with 10 bases in between. CDR3 sequence (DNA): TGCGCCAGCAGCTTGGGGGACACAAACTACAATGAGCAGTTCTTC. Its translation: CASSLGDTNYNEQFF.